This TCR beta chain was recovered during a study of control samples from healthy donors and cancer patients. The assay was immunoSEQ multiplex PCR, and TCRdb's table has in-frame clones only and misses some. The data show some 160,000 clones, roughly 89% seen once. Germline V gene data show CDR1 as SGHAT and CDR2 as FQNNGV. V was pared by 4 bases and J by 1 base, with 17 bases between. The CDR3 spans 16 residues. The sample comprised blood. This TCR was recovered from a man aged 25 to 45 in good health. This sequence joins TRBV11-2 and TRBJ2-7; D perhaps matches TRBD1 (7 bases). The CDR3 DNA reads TGTGCCAGCAGCTCCAGGGGGGACAGATATTCCTACGAGCAGTACTTC. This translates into CASSSRGDRYSYEQYF.